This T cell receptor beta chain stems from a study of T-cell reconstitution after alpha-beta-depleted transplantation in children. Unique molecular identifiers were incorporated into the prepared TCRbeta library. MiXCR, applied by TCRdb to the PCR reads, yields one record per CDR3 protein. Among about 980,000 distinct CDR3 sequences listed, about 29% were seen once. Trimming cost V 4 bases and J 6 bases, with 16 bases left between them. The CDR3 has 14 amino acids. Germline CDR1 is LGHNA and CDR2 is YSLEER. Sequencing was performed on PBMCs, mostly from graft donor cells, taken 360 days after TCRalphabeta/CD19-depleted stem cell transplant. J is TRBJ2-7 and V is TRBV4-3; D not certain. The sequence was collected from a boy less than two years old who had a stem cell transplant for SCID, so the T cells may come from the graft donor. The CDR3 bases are TGCGCCAGCAGCCTGGGATTAGAAACGGCCGAGCAGTACTTC. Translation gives CASSLGLETAEQYF.